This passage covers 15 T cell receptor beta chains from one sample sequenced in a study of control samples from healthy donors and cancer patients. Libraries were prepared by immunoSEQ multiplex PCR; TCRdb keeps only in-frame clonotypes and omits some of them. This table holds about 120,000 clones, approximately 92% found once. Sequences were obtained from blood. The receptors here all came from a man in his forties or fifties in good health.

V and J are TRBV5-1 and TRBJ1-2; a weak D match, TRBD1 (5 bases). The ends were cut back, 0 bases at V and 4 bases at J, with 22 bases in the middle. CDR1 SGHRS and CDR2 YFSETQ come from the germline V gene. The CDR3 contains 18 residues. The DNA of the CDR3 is TGCGCCAGCAGCTTGGACGGTGGGCAATCGGGGCGAGCCTATGGCTACACCTTC. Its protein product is CASSLDGGQSGRAYGYTF.

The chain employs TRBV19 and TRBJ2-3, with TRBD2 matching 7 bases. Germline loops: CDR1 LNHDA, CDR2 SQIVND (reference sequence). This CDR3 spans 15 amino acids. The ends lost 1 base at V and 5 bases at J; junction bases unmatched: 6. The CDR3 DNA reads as TGTGCCAGTAGTATAGCTGGGGGGGTAAGAGATACGCAGTATTTT. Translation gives CASSIAGGVRDTQYF.

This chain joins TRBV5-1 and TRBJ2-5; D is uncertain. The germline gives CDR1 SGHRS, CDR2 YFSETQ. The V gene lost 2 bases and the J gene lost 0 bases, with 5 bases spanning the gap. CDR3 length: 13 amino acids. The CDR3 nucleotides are TGCGCCAGCAGCTTCAGGAACCAAGAGACCCAGTACTTC. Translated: CASSFRNQETQYF.

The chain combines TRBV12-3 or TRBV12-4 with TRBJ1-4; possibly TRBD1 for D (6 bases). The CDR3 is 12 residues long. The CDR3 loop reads CAVGQAYEKLFF. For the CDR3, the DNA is TGTGCTGTGGGACAAGCATATGAAAAACTGTTTTTT.

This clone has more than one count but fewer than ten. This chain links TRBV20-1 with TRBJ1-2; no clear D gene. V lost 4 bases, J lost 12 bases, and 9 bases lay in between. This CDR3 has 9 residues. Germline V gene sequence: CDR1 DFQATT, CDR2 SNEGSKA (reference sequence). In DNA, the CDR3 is TGCAGTGCTAATGCACGCGACACCTTC. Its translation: CSANARDTF.

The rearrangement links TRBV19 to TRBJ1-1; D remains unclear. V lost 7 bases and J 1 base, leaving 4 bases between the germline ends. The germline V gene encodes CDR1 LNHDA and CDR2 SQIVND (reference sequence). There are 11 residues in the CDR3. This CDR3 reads CASTRNTEAFF. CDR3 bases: TGTGCCAGTACCAGGAACACTGAAGCTTTCTTT. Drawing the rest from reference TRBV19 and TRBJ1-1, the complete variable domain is DGGITQSPKYLFRKEGQNVTLSCEQNLNHDAMYWYRQDPGQGLRLIYYSQIVNDFQKGDIAEGYSVSREKKESFPLTVTSAQKNPTAFYLCASTRNTEAFFGQGTRLTVV.

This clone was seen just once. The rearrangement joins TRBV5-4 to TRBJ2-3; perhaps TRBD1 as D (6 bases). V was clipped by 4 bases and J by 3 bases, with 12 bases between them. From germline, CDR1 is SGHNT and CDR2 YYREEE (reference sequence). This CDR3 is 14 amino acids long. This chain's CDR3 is CASSPGQKTDTQYF. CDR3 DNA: TGTGCCAGCAGCCCAGGACAGAAAACAGATACGCAGTATTTT.

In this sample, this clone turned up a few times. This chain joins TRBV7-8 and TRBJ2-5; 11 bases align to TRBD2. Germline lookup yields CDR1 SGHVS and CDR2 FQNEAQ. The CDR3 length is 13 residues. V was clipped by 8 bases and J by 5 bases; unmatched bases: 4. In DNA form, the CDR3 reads TGTGCCAGCCAGGGACTAGCGGTGGAGACCCAGTACTTC. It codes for CASQGLAVETQYF.

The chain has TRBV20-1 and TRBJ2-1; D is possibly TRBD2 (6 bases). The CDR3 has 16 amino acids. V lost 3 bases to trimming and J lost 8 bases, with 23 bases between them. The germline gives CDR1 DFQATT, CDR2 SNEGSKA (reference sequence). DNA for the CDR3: TGCAGTGCTAGTCCCCTTACCCGTCGGGGGATCGATGAGCAGTTCTTC. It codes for CSASPLTRRGIDEQFF.

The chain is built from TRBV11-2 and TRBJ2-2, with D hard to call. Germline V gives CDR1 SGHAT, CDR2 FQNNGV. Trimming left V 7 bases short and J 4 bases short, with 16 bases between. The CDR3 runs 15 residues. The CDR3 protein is CASNFFESGTGELFF. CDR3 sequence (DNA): TGTGCCAGCAACTTCTTCGAGAGTGGCACCGGGGAGCTGTTTTTT.

Written as DNA, the CDR3 is TGTGCCAGCAGCGACAGCGGGGGATATGATACGCAGTATTTT. Its protein product is CASSDSGGYDTQYF. V usage is TRBV4-2 and J usage is TRBJ2-3, with 8 bases matching TRBD2. J was trimmed by 6 bases and V by 5 bases; bases with no gene match: 7. There are 14 residues in the CDR3. CDR1 is LGHNA and CDR2 is YNFKEQ in the germline V gene.

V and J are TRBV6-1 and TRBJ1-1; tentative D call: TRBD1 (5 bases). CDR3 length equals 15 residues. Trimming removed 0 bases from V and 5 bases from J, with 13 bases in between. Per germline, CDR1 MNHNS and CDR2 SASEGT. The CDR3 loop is CASSEAPQGSTEAFF. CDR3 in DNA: TGTGCCAGCAGTGAAGCGCCCCAGGGATCAACTGAAGCTTTCTTT.

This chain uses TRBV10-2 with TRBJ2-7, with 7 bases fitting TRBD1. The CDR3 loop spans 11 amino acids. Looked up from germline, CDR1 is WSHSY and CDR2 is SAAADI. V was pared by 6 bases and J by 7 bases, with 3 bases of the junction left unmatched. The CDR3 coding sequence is TGCGCCAGCAGAGCAGGGGGAGAGCAGTACTTC. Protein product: CASRAGGEQYF.

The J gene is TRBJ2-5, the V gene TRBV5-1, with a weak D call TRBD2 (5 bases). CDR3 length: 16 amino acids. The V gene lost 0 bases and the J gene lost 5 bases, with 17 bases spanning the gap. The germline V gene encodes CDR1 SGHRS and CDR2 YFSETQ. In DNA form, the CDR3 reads TGCGCCAGCAGCTTGGCGGGCGGGCAACTTCGGGAGACCCAGTACTTC. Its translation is CASSLAGGQLRETQYF.

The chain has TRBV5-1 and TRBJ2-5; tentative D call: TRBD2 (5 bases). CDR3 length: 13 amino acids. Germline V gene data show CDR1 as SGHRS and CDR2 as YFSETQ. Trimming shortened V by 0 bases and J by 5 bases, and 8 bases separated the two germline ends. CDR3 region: CASSLGTYETQYF. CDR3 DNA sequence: TGCGCCAGCAGCTTGGGGACTTATGAGACCCAGTACTTC.